This T cell receptor beta chain was profiled in a study of T cells in Graves' hyperthyroidism and ophthalmopathy. Ophthalmopathy cases met thresholds of Clinical Activity Score at least 3, NOSPECS grade at least 4 and duration under 3 months. This clonotype was seen ten or more times. No antigen is known for it. Study observations and caveats: Appearing also in blood were most of the thyroid clonotypes expanded above 0.001. Separating ophthalmopathy from stable hyperthyroidism was achieved by a 13 V-J model.

Amplified TCR beta CDR3 regions came from RNA transcripts. The primer set for the first-round RT-PCR of the TCR CDR3 was HTBI. One entry per CDR3 protein, called by TCRdb with MiXCR from the multiplex PCR reads. This table has approximately 350,000 distinct CDR3 sequences, roughly 15% appearing once. Trimming shortened V by 2 bases and J by 0 bases, and 9 bases separated the two germline ends. Germline V gene sequence: CDR1 SGHRS, CDR2 YFSETQ. This CDR3 comprises 14 residues. Sequenced sample: blood. J is TRBJ2-7 and V is TRBV5-1, with D unresolved. The receptor was isolated from a woman in her fifties or sixties with Graves' ophthalmopathy. The DNA for the CDR3 is TGCGCCAGCAGCTTCGACCGCTACTCCTACGAGCAGTACTTC. Protein: CASSFDRYSYEQYF.